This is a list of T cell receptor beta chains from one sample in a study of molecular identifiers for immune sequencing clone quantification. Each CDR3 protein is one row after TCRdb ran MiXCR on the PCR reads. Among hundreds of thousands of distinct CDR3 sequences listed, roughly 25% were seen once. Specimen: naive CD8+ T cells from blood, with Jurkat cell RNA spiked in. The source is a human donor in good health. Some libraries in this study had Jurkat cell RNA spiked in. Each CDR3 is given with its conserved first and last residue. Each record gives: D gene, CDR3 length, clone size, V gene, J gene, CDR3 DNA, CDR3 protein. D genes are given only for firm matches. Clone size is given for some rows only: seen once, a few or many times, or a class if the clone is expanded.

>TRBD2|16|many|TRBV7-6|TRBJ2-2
TGTGCCAGCAGCGAGACCGGGACTAGCTATACCGGGGAGCTGTTTTTT
CASSETGTSYTGELFF
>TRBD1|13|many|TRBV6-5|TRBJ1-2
TGTGCCAGCAGTTACGGGACAGAGTATGGCTACACCTTC
CASSYGTEYGYTF
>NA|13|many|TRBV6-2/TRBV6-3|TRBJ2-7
TGTGCCAGCAGCCCGGACTTTCCCTACGAGCAGTACTTC
CASSPDFPYEQYF
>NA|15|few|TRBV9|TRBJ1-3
TGTGCCAGCAGCGTAGAGGCAGCGTCTGGAAACACCATATATTTT
CASSVEAASGNTIYF
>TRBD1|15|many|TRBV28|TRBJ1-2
TGTGCCAGCAGACCCGGACAGGGGATGGACTATGGCTACACCTTC
CASRPGQGMDYGYTF
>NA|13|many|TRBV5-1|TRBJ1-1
TGCGCCAGCAGAGATGGGGGGAGCACTGAAGCTTTCTTT
CASRDGGSTEAFF
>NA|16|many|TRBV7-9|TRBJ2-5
TGTGCCAGCAGCAAAGAATGGGGGGCCATGGCCGAGACCCAGTACTTC
CASSKEWGAMAETQYF
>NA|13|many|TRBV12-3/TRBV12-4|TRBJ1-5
TGTGCCAGCAGTCATCAGTACAATCAGCCCCAGCATTTT
CASSHQYNQPQHF
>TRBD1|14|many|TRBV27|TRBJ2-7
TGTGCCACAGGAGAGGGGACAGCCCATTACGAGCAGTACTTC
CATGEGTAHYEQYF
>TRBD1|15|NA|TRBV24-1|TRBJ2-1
TGTGCCACCGGCCGACAGGGGGCGAAGGATAATGAGCCGTTCTTC
CATGRQGAKDNEPFF
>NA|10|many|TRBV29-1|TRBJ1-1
TGCAGCGTGGCCGTAAACGAAGCTTTCTTT
CSVAVNEAFF
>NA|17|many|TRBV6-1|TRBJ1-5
TGTGCCAGCAGTGAATCTAGGGCAGGGCAATATGTACAGCCCCAGCATTTT
CASSESRAGQYVQPQHF
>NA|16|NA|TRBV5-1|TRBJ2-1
TGCGCCAGCAGCCTTCTCCCGGGACTCTCCTACAATGAGCAGTTCTTC
CASSLLPGLSYNEQFF
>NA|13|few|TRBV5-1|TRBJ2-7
TGCGCCAGCAGCTTGGAGCGCGCCTACGAGCAGTACTTC
CASSLERAYEQYF
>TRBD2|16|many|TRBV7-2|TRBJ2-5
TGTGCCAGCAGCTTAGGAACTAGCGGGAGCGGGGAGACCCAGTACTTC
CASSLGTSGSGETQYF
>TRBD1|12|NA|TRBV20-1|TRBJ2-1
TGCAGTGCTACCCGACAGGGCGATGAGCAGTTCTTC
CSATRQGDEQFF